The 5 T cell receptor beta chains in this list originate from one sample, sequenced in a study of CD8 T cells in Susac syndrome. RNA in amounts of about 0.5 to 1 ug was reverse transcribed with random hexamers. MiXCR, run by TCRdb on the immunoSEQ multiplex PCR reads, gives a single entry per CDR3 protein. The table lists approximately 130,000 distinct CDR3 sequences, about 93% of them singletons. Sequencing was performed on CD8+ T cells from PBMCs. The receptors were sampled from a human donor with multiple sclerosis.

This chain links TRBV24-1 with TRBJ2-5; D unresolved. V shed 1 base and J shed 5 bases, with 10 bases lying between them. Germline lookup yields CDR1 KGHDR and CDR2 SFDVKD. The CDR3 sequence is 14 residues long. CDR3 coding DNA: TGTGCCACCAGTGATTTCGGAGCCGAGGAGACCCAGTACTTC. Translating gives CATSDFGAEETQYF.

The V and J genes are TRBV12-3 or TRBV12-4 and TRBJ2-3; D unclear. The length of the CDR3 is 13 residues. Deletions cut 2 bases from V and 2 bases from J, with 5 bases between. CDR3 protein: CASSLRDTDTQYF. CDR3 DNA: TGTGCCAGCAGTTTAAGAGACACAGATACGCAGTATTTT.

The chain links TRBV2 to TRBJ2-5; tentative D call: TRBD1 (5 bases). V lost 3 bases and J 4 bases, leaving 9 bases between the germline ends. The CDR3 is 13 residues long. CDR1 SNHLY and CDR2 FYNNEI come from the germline V gene. CDR3 region: CASSDLGAETQYF. The CDR3 DNA reads TGTGCCAGCAGTGACTTAGGGGCAGAGACCCAGTACTTC.

The chain couples TRBV2 to TRBJ2-7, with D maybe TRBD1 (5 bases). The CDR3 extends over 15 amino acids. Germline CDR1 reads SNHLY; CDR2 reads FYNNEI. V was clipped by 4 bases and J by 1 base, with 14 bases between them. The CDR3, as DNA: TGTGCCAGCAGTGGGACGGACACTCAATCCTACGAGCAGTACTTC. Protein: CASSGTDTQSYEQYF.

This sequence joins TRBV11-3 and TRBJ2-7; the D is unclear. CDR3 length: 13 residues. CDR1 and CDR2 (germline): SGHNT, YENEEA. V gave up 5 bases and J gave up 0 bases, with 8 bases separating them. CDR3 in amino acids: CASSDTRSYEQYF. The CDR3 coding sequence is TGTGCCAGCAGCGACACACGCTCCTACGAGCAGTACTTC. Using reference TRBV11-3 and TRBJ2-7 for the parts outside the CDR3, the full variable domain is EAGVVQSPRYKIIEKKQPVAFWCNPISGHNTLYWYLQNLGQGPELLIRYENEEAVDDSQLPKDRFSAERLKGVDSTLKIQPAELGDSAVYLCASSDTRSYEQYFGPGTRLTVT.